This entry features one T cell receptor (beta chain) sequence. No cognate antigen has been identified for it. There are no base qualities to consult, and no much larger clone falls within one base. The sample comes from a study of blood T cell repertoires in COVID-19 (dated by TCRdb to 2018 to 2021). With regard to the full study: Collaborator samples came from the United States, Italy and Spain and covered acute and convalescent phases of COVID-19. The material from the prospective study consisted of cDNA or gDNA derived from T cells, B-cell-depleted T cells, or PBMCs. The dataset comprised deeply sampled blood TCRbeta repertoires from subjects exposed to, actively infected with, or recovered from COVID-19. The repertoires were released in a freely available public database meant as a resource for research on the immune response to SARS-CoV-2. The samples were drawn from the first 160 participants of the ongoing ImmuneRACE study and from more than 1,000 subjects provided by 6 global collaborators. A de-identified subject ID, COVID-19 status, age in years and sex were almost always included in the sample metadata. Where available, HLA class I and class II types were taken from metadata supplied by the sample provider and were not determined by assay-based typing. The investigation overall reported the following: The quantity of clinical and demographic metadata differed by source and by participant and was supplied without curation.

Germline trimming amounts to 2 bases on V and 8 bases on J, with 8 as the count of junction bases outside the gene matches. Measured from the cysteine to the phenylalanine, the CDR3 is 16 residues long. Here the CDR3 DNA is all that survives: 48 bases in frame from base 1. The germline V gene gives CDR1 as MRHNA and CDR2 as SNTAGT. Another Seattle source contributed samples from volunteer blood donors who had recovered from COVID-19. The collaborating institutions used their own protocols to collect whole blood in K2EDTA tubes. Collaborator samples were shipped for TCRbeta analysis as frozen whole blood, isolated PBMCs, or DNA extracted from either sample type. The immunoSEQ Assay, a bias-controlled multiplex PCR, was used to amplify TCRbeta CDR3 regions from genomic DNA. In the paper's pipeline: The number of nucleated cells in each sample was estimated by amplification of reference gene primers within the assay. To quantify the absolute abundance of each unique TCRbeta CDR3 rearrangement, sequence reads were collapsed and filtered. For each sample, productive Simpson clonality was calculated as the square root of Simpson's diversity index over productive rearrangements. This is the immuneACCESS table as TCRdb keeps it, with only in-frame sequences that have V and J called. A part of the clones is gone; compared with another copy, unresolved V genes explain less than half, and the rest is unexplained. Clonal size and the V and J genes are those of that table, whereas D and trimming came from the DNA. Across this sample there are some 300,000 clones, with 88% seen only once. The ten largest clones capture 5.5% to 8% of the sample.

This clonotype was sampled from a woman aged 25 to 39 who had recovered from COVID-19. Sequenced: peripheral blood. The chain is encoded by TRBV6-4 joined to TRBJ2-1; TRBD2 matches 11 bases in the middle. Here the CDR3 is given as CASSDEASGGPYEQFF. The nucleotides read TGTGCCAGCAGTGACGAGGCTAGCGGGGGGCCATATGAGCAGTTCTTC.